The clone carrying this TCR beta chain occurred a few times. Time point noted: blood at routine non-recurrence follow-up after resection. Researchers sequenced whole RNA taken from tumor, nontumor lung or frozen PBMC without sorting. TCRdb used MiXCR to reprocess the 5' RACE reads, holding one entry per CDR3 protein. Altogether around 110,000 distinct CDR3 sequences are present, more than 10% being singletons, with the ten largest covering approximately 16%. This specimen comes from a study of spatial heterogeneity in lung cancer. Study overall: Donation came from some 73 patients with untreated early-stage non-small cell lung cancer. Any follow-up PBMC samples that were available went on to be sequenced, and the median time to follow-up was around 2 years after resection.

V was shortened by 4 bases and J by 4 bases, with 17 bases between the two germline ends. There are 16 residues in the CDR3. The germline V gene has CDR1 LNHNV and CDR2 YYDKDF (reference sequence). The material sequenced was PBMCs, taken at follow-up. The TCR originated in a male donor with early-stage non-small cell lung cancer. The J gene is TRBJ1-5, the V gene TRBV15, with D possibly TRBD1 on 5 matching bases. CDR3 residues: CATSNKLGGKNQPQHF. The DNA for the CDR3 is TGTGCCACCAGCAATAAACTCGGGGGAAAGAATCAGCCCCAGCATTTT.